This T cell receptor (beta chain) was sequenced during a study of shared clonotypes between healthy human individuals. Study-wide context: Samples came from a couple of female and a few male donors aged 18 to 49. Each donor contributed plates that comprised three CD4 naive, three CD4 memory, two CD8 naive and one CD8 memory.

As regards this clone: Antigen specificity is unknown.

Naive CD8 cells were CD45RO-negative, positively selected for CCR7, excluding terminally differentiated effector memory CD45RA+ cells. The table came from immunoSEQ multiplex PCR; TCRdb's copy has only in-frame clones and leaves some out. The sample lists roughly 2.1 million clones, roughly 91% seen once, with 1.5% to 2% in the top ten. Whole-study results and caveats: Clonotype sharing across several donors was observed for 4% to 5.5% of naive CD4 clonotypes. With few donors, the genetic and exposure-history diversity represented was limited.

The clonotype was recovered from a man younger than 35 in good health. Some clones in this sample may be carry-over from other donors' samples. The material sequenced was naive CD8+ T cells from PBMCs.

The CDR3 bases are TGTGCCAGTAGAGGGGAGGCCACTGAAGCTTTCTTT. Residues: CASRGEATEAFF. V gene TRBV19 combines with J gene TRBJ1-1; weak D call: TRBD1 (5 bases). The length of the CDR3 is 12 residues. Trimming left V 6 bases short and J 4 bases short, with 9 bases between. Germline lookup yields CDR1 LNHDA and CDR2 SQIVND (reference sequence).